This T cell receptor beta chain was obtained from a study of cytomegalovirus exposure and HLA in healthy donors (dated by TCRdb to between 2016 and 2019). As for the study more broadly: According to an earlier analysis of 450 to 650 of the donors, 150 million to 200 million T cells yielded over 100 million unique TCR beta sequences and about 300 Gb of sequence data. Roughly 300 gigabases of sequencing data and 70 million to 100 million unique TCR sequences were included in an early release covering around 600 HLA-typed donors. Among the roughly 430 genotyped donors, roughly 80% belonged to the genetic ancestry cluster associated with self-reported Caucasian donors. The study aimed to test whether signatures of past pathogen exposure could be identified by cataloging public T cell receptors. The study used immunosequencing to profile the T cell repertoires of approximately 630 subjects and linked those repertoires to cytomegalovirus serostatus. In addition to the first cohort of around 670 subjects, a separate validation cohort of approximately 110 different subjects was used. High-throughput TCR immunosequencing, statistical association of individual TCRs with disease status, and machine learning were combined to predict cytomegalovirus infection status. A later analysis re-analyzed previously published TCR beta repertoires from 666 donors and added high-resolution HLA genotyping to study TCR occurrence patterns. The later analysis used no new phenotypic data to find candidate immune exposures, relying instead on TCR beta sequences and their occurrence across donors. An earlier analysis of 587 of the donors used high-throughput TCR beta sequencing to judge whether each TCR beta V gene segment behaved as functional or pseudogenic. Donor age, sex, ethnicity and CMV serostatus were compiled together with the repertoire data. A later genetic analysis took genome-wide SNP genotypes for about three fifths of the 666 donors and used that subset as a discovery cohort. Every repertoire in the discovery cohort had been generated on one and the same sequencing platform. Both class I and class II loci were covered by HLA typing, at four-digit resolution. The number of typed donors differed by locus: roughly 629-640 for A, B, C, DRB1 and DQB1; 522 for DQA1; roughly 600 for DPA1; and 400 to 480 for DPB1. Because of strong linkage in the cohort, roughly five DR-DQ haplotypes were treated as single units for association and clustering. On average, about 200,000 unique TCR beta nucleotide sequences were sequenced per donor among 398 genotyped donors of the cohort, with roughly 18% of those sequences being non-productive. General findings and caveats noted by the study authors: The earlier analysis of approximately 590 of the donors excluded over 15 rarely observed V segments, including chromosome 9 orphons, because counts were too low. A later analysis found that HLA-associated TCR beta chains were more clonally expanded and had lower generation probabilities than equally common non-associated chains. The classifier was reported to diagnose cytomegalovirus status with high specificity and sensitivity in both the original and validation cohorts. It was suggested by the authors that the approach could potentially be generalized to other disease states and immunological phenotypes. Broadly in line with IMGT annotations, most TCR beta V segments showed up in productive rearrangements about 87% or about 30% of the time in an earlier analysis of 587 of the donors. In this cohort, only TCR beta chains were sequenced, and detectable features were limited by the absence of alpha or paired-chain data. A later analysis found that most CMV-associated TCR beta chains appeared HLA-restricted, with HLA associations seemingly driven largely by CMV exposure. Linkage disequilibrium might explain the correlated functional status among segregating V segments, but an unknown experimental factor could not be excluded. A further reported finding was that TCR beta sequences accurately predicted the HLA-A and HLA-B alleles for most subjects in the first cohort. In the study, around 150 TCR beta chains were listed as associated with cytomegalovirus. Sequencing depth was assumed to be roughly uniform across donors in the presence/absence analyses, though that assumption may not hold. In a later genetic analysis, fewer N-insertions in productive TCRs were reported among donors in an Asian-associated ancestry cluster than the roughly 700-donor mean. Because the 87-base-pair reads could not distinguish some IMGT-functional V segments, including TRBV6-2 and TRBV6-3, those segments were excluded. Because HLA typing was unavailable for some donors at each locus, only the typed subset was used in association tests. A later analysis associated about 18,000 TCR beta sequences with specific HLA alleles at a false discovery rate of 0.05. According to a later analysis, parvovirus B19, influenza, CMV and Epstein-Barr virus appeared linked to several top co-occurrence clusters. A group of highly shared sequence variants was considered likely to be a technical artifact of the sequencing pipeline. In a later analysis, the rate of TCR association differed among HLA loci, with DRB1 alleles having the most associated TCRs and HLA-C alleles having the fewest. V-gene and J-gene trimming of TCR beta chains was associated with a missense DCLRE1C variant in a later genetic analysis, and the association was replicated in an independent cohort. Most TCR sequences were seen in very few donors, while some public TCRs were found in many individuals. In vitro tests confirmed that a few of the cytomegalovirus-associated TCR beta chains recognize cytomegalovirus antigens. For the cohort, immune exposure information was limited to CMV serostatus. Strong co-occurrence of HLA alleles, especially DR and DQ, made assigning TCR associations to individual alleles difficult.

The trim is 0 bases for V and 3 bases for J, with a gap of 15 bases between the germline ends. Taken from the germline V gene, the CDR1 and CDR2 loops are SGHAT and FQNNGV. The CDR3 holds 16 amino acids from the cysteine to the phenylalanine. This entry keeps only the CDR3 DNA: 48 bases, framed from base 1. About this clone: The antigen this receptor binds is unknown. No much larger clone is present one base from it, and per-base qualities are unavailable.

Library preparation was by the immunoSEQ multiplex PCR assay. For the multiplex PCR, a mixture combining 60 forward primers for TCR Vbeta segments and 13 reverse primers for TCR Jbeta segments was used. A multiplex PCR assay on genomic DNA amplified the CDR3 region of rearranged TCR beta genes. On the Illumina HiSeq System, the amplified TCR beta libraries were sequenced as 87-base-pair reads. The authors' analysis ran thus. Across the roughly 600 repertoires, a later analysis counted tens of millions of unique TCR beta chains, 8.5 million to 12 million of which were shared by at least two donors. Raw reads were error-corrected and collapsed into unique sequences with a nearest-neighbor algorithm that merged closely related sequences to remove PCR and sequencing errors. To assign V, D and J gene segments, CDR3 sequences were aligned to IMGT reference sequences. For a sequence to be retained, a match of at least six nucleotides to both a V gene segment and a J gene segment was required. A rearrangement counted as productive if the CDR3 had no stop codons and remained in frame with V and J, and every other rearrangement counted as non-productive. CDR3 was defined according to IMGT convention as the region running from the second conserved V-encoded cysteine to the conserved J-encoded phenylalanine. In an earlier analysis of 500 to 650 of the donors, sequences lacking an unambiguous match to a single V gene segment were excluded. An earlier analysis of some 610 of the donors called V segments functional above 56.7% productive rearrangements and segregating when the between-donor standard deviation exceeded 5%. A statistical classification framework was built to diagnose cytomegalovirus status from the catalog of TCR beta chain sequences. A later analysis assigned V and J genes by comparing TCR nucleotide sequences with IMGT/GENE-DB human TR gene sequences. Using the TCRdist pipeline, a later analysis assigned CDR3 sequences along with most-parsimonious VDJ recombination scenarios. In a later analysis, every TCR beta chain was defined by the combination of its CDR3 amino acid sequence and its V-gene family, and reads without a unique V-gene family were dropped. In a later analysis, 550 to 650 highly shared, low-generation-probability nucleotide sequences were removed to address suspected cross-contamination and a sequencing artifact. In a later analysis, a clonal expansion index for each public chain was calculated from normalized within-repertoire ranks of inferred template counts. In a later analysis, generation probabilities were computed using a VDJ recombination model fitted to out-of-frame rearrangements, and the results were checked against IGoR. In a later analysis, hypergeometric tests were used to score TCR-TCR, TCR-HLA and TCR-CMV co-occurrence, with a repertoire-size bias correction applied to TCR pairs. In a later analysis, false discovery rates were estimated by permuting HLA or CMV assignments 20 times. A later analysis grouped co-occurring TCRs with DBSCAN, adding TCRdist sequence similarity when clustering within HLA-allele-positive subsets. Repertoires with fewer than 30,000 or more than 120,000 public chains, plus five repertoires with anomalous nucleotide sharing, were excluded from co-occurrence clustering. TCRdb re-hosts the immuneACCESS table, in-frame sequences only. Its copies lack some clones; in the studies checked, an unresolved V gene accounts for under half of them, and the cause for the rest is not known. Clonal size and the V and J genes are those of that table, whereas D and trimming came from the DNA. For this sample there are about 210,000 clones; 75% to 85% appear just once. Jointly, the top ten make up approximately 0.4% of the sample.

In total, 666 healthy bone marrow donors made up the cohort. Cohort members were all nominally healthy when sampled, although unrecorded immune exposures were likely present. The donor tested CMV seropositive, placing the donor among the 289 seropositive members of the cohort. A peripheral blood sample was provided by each donor, and peripheral blood mononuclear cells were used for TCR beta sequencing. Genomic DNA extraction from the blood cell samples was performed with the Qiagen DNeasy Blood Extraction Kit. The V gene is TRBV11-2 and the J gene is TRBJ2-7; the D gene cannot be named for sure. The specimen sequenced was PBMCs. The receptor was isolated from a male donor in good health and CMV-seropositive. The CDR3 protein is CASSLDHRHSLYEQYF. The sequenced DNA: TGTGCCAGCAGCTTAGATCATAGGCACAGCCTCTACGAGCAGTACTTC.